The 15 T cell receptor beta chains below come from one sample, sequenced in a study of T cell responses to AZD1222 COVID-19 vaccine. Some clones are missing from TCRdb's copy, which holds only in-frame ones; the method was immunoSEQ multiplex PCR. The sample holds roughly 95,000 clones, approximately 88% seen once. Sample: peripheral blood, taken on day 0 of AZD1222 vaccination. These receptors all come from an adult in good health.

The chain is built from TRBV9 and TRBJ2-2; D is uncertain. The germline V gene encodes CDR1 SGDLS and CDR2 YYNGEE. The CDR3 totals 14 residues. Trimming shortened V by 2 bases and J by 1 base, and 6 bases separated the two germline ends. The CDR3 sequence: CASSVIGNTGELFF. The CDR3 coding sequence is TGTGCCAGCAGCGTTATCGGGAACACCGGGGAGCTGTTTTTT. The full variable domain, with the rest looked up from reference TRBV9 and TRBJ2-2, is DSGVTQTPKHLITATGQRVTLRCSPRSGDLSVYWYQQSLDQGLQFLIQYYNGEERAKGNILERFSAQQFPDLHSELNLSSLELGDSALYFCASSVIGNTGELFFGEGSRLTVL.

CDR3 coding DNA: TGTGCCAGCAGCGTTGTAGCGGAGCCCTACAATGAGCAGTTCTTC. It encodes CASSVVAEPYNEQFF. The V and J genes are TRBV11-2 and TRBJ2-1; D may be TRBD2 (6 bases). This CDR3 is 15 amino acids long. Per germline, CDR1 SGHAT and CDR2 FQNNGV. The V end lost 5 bases, the J end lost 2 bases, and 13 bases lay between the germline ends.

CDR3 in DNA: TGTGCCAGCGCTTCCTCGGGCGTTGAGCAGTTCTTC. It yields the protein CASASSGVEQFF. This rearrangement joins TRBV6-5 to TRBJ2-1; D is ambiguous. Germline V lookup: CDR1 MNHEY, CDR2 SVGAGI. This CDR3 spans 12 amino acids. The ends were cut back, 8 bases at V and 9 bases at J, with 14 bases in the middle.

The chain has TRBV6-1 and TRBJ1-5; D may be TRBD1 (5 bases). The V gene lost 4 bases and the J gene lost 7 bases, with 23 bases spanning the gap. The CDR3 sequence is 17 residues long. The germline gives CDR1 MNHNS, CDR2 SASEGT. In DNA, the CDR3 is TGTGCCAGCAGTGTAACGAAGGGAGAGGGGAACCGACAGCCCCAGCATTTT. It codes for CASSVTKGEGNRQPQHF.

The chain recombines TRBV2 with TRBJ1-2; no clear D gene. This CDR3 comprises 13 residues. V gave up 6 bases and J gave up 6 bases, with 14 bases separating them. Germline lookup yields CDR1 SNHLY and CDR2 FYNNEI. The chain's CDR3 is CASSGIFADGYTF. CDR3 coding DNA: TGTGCCAGCAGCGGGATCTTCGCTGATGGCTACACCTTC.

The chain is built from TRBV28 and TRBJ2-5; 7 positions agree with TRBD1. The CDR3 is 14 residues long. The V gene's germline CDR1 is MDHEN and CDR2 SYDVKM. V was clipped by 3 bases and J by 3 bases; unmatched bases: 4. The CDR3 region has the DNA TGTGCCAGCAGTTTCCGGGACAGAGAAGAGACCCAGTACTTC. Amino acid sequence: CASSFRDREETQYF.

The gene calls are TRBV28 and TRBJ1-1, with 9 positions matching TRBD1. J was trimmed by 1 base and V by 4 bases; bases with no gene match: 16. The CDR3 loop spans 19 amino acids. Germline CDR1 and CDR2: MDHEN and SYDVKM. CDR3: CASSSPDAGTGNGNTEAFF. The DNA for the CDR3 is TGTGCCAGCAGTTCACCTGATGCCGGGACAGGGAACGGGAACACTGAAGCTTTCTTT.

The rearrangement joins TRBV28 to TRBJ2-2, with a weak D call TRBD2 (5 bases). V shed 1 base and J shed 4 bases, with 13 bases lying between them. The CDR3 sequence is 16 residues long. Germline CDR1 is MDHEN and CDR2 is SYDVKM. CDR3: CASSLSSAVPTGELFF. The CDR3 DNA follows: TGTGCCAGCAGTTTATCTTCAGCGGTTCCCACCGGGGAGCTGTTTTTT.

The rearrangement joins TRBV19 to TRBJ1-5; 8 bases line up with TRBD1. The V segment lost 6 bases and the J segment 4 bases; nucleotides outside the gene matches: 14. Germline CDR1 reads LNHDA; CDR2 reads SQIVND (reference sequence). The length of the CDR3 is 17 residues. The CDR3 coding sequence is TGTGCCAGTAGGATGGCCCGAGGACAGGGAACAAATCAGCCCCAGCATTTT. Protein: CASRMARGQGTNQPQHF.

The table lists this clone with a count of one. The chain joins TRBV5-1 to TRBJ1-4, with TRBD1 identical over 8 bases. The CDR3 has 15 residues. V shed 2 bases, J shed 2 bases, and the junction held 2 bases outside the gene matches. Germline V lookup: CDR1 SGHRS, CDR2 YFSETQ. CDR3 DNA sequence: TGCGCCAGCAGCTTCTCAGGGGGCACTAATGAAAAACTGTTTTTT. The encoded protein is CASSFSGGTNEKLFF.

The V gene is TRBV3-1 (or the pseudogene TRBV3-2), the J gene TRBJ2-3, with no clear D. Germline assignment: CDR1 LGHDT and CDR2 YNNKEL (reference sequence). The CDR3 is 11 amino acids. V lost 6 bases and J lost 2, with 3 bases in between. CDR3 region: CASRDTDTQYF. DNA for the CDR3: TGTGCCAGCAGGGACACAGATACGCAGTATTTT.

DNA of the CDR3: TGTGCCAGCAGCTTAGGAGGGCTCTATGGCTACACCTTC. It specifies CASSLGGLYGYTF. The chain recombines TRBV13 with TRBJ1-2; the D is unclear. Germline CDR1 and CDR2: PRHDT and FYEKMQ (reference sequence). V lost 0 bases, J lost 4 bases, and 6 bases lay in between. The length of the CDR3 is 13 residues.

The V and J genes are TRBV7-8 and TRBJ1-2, with a tentative D call TRBD1 (6 bases). The CDR3 has 12 amino acids. From germline, CDR1 is SGHVS and CDR2 FQNEAQ. Trimming took 5 bases from V and 2 from J, leaving 6 bases between them. The CDR3 DNA reads as TGTGCCAGCAGCCAGGGGAACTATGGCTACACCTTC. Protein product: CASSQGNYGYTF. The full variable domain, its missing parts supplied by reference TRBV7-8 and TRBJ1-2, is GAGVSQSPRYKVAKRGQDVALRCDPISGHVSLFWYQQALGQGPEFLTYFQNEAQLDKSGLPSDRFFAERPEGSVSTLKIQRTQQEDSAVYLCASSQGNYGYTFGSGTRLTVV.

The chain is built from TRBV5-1 and TRBJ1-5; 10 nucleotides match TRBD1. Germline V gene data show CDR1 as SGHRS and CDR2 as YFSETQ. V lost 3 bases to trimming and J lost 0 bases; unmatched junction nucleotides: 3. CDR3 length: 16 amino acids. CDR3 amino acids: CASSSGTGDSNQPQHF. CDR3 sequence (DNA): TGCGCCAGCAGCTCCGGGACAGGGGATAGCAATCAGCCCCAGCATTTT.

The chain joins TRBV7-3 to TRBJ2-3, with TRBD2 identical over 12 bases. This CDR3 is built from 21 residues. V lost 2 bases, J lost 0 bases, and 15 bases stayed unmatched. CDR1 SGHTA and CDR2 FQGTGA come from the germline V gene. The CDR3 nucleotides read TGTGCCAGCAGCTTATTCAGCGCGCCTAGCGGGAGGGCGGCTAGCACAGATACGCAGTATTTT. Amino acid sequence: CASSLFSAPSGRAASTDTQYF. Looking up the rest from reference TRBV7-3 and TRBJ2-3 gives the full variable domain: GAGVSQTPSNKVTEKGKYVELRCDPISGHTALYWYRQSLGQGPEFLIYFQGTGAADDSGLPNDRFFAVRPEGSVSTLKIQRTERGDSAVYLCASSLFSAPSGRAASTDTQYFGPGTRLTVL.